This TCR beta chain was documented in a study of T cell responses to AZD1222 COVID-19 vaccine (dated by TCRdb to the early 2020s). About the full investigation: AZD1222 recipients whose second dose came at about 4 weeks and those whose second dose came at about 12 weeks were combined into one group, since spike-specific TCR depth and breadth did not differ between the two schedules. Trial participants were enrolled by age into subgroups of 18-55, 56-69 and 70-plus years, and around 150, 28 and 57 TCR-sequenced participants, respectively, were included in these subgroups. A total of 230 to 250 trial participants underwent TCR sequencing, of whom some 210 received two doses of AZD1222 and 26 received two doses of the MenACWY control vaccine. What the work shows at the level of the full study, not this receptor alone: Because no samples from the day 14 peak response were available, repertoires could be characterized only after the peak T cell response. Participants were mostly white British, with more females than males. The authors suggested clonal diversity may have been underestimated. Spike-specific TCR breadth and depth rose significantly after two AZD1222 doses compared with day 0 and with MenACWY recipients. Reportedly, almost half of the unique spike-specific TCRs recognized epitopes lying outside the regions that are mutated in the B.1.351 and B.1.1.7 variants. In the small 56-69-year group, the increase in depth fell short of significance, most likely because of low power. Conclusions about previously exposed vaccinees are limited, since just 6 or 7 AZD1222 recipients were seropositive for SARS-CoV-2 at baseline. The vaccine-associated CD4 TCRs covered the entire spike protein, and the dominant responses fell in regions 160-218 and 743-854.

With respect to this clone: This clone's antigen is unknown. Base qualities are not provided; no much larger clone lies one nucleotide away.

The CDR3 regions of human TCRbeta chains were analyzed by immunosequencing. Concerning the study's data processing: TCRs in the repertoires were compared against a reference library of SARS-CoV-2-specific TCRs that had been generated with the MIRA antigen-specificity platform. Breadth was defined as the fraction of unique TCRs that were SARS-CoV-2-associated, and depth was defined as the fraction of total T cells that were SARS-CoV-2-associated. Using the MIRA data, each spike-specific TCR was mapped to the spike region that the TCR reacts to and placed in a CD4 or CD8 class. Log10-transformed breadth and depth values were compared by one-way ANOVA with Sidak's multiple comparisons tests. TCRdb limited this immuneACCESS table to in-frame rearrangements with V and J called. A share of clones is missing; checked studies link under half to unresolved V genes, and the rest is unexplained. The DNA was the basis for D and trimming; V, J and clone size are from that table. The sample has roughly 97,000 clones on record, 93% of them singletons. 4% to 5.5% of the sample goes to the ten largest clones.

At the junction V is shortened by 0 bases and J by 5 bases, with 18 bases in between. The CDR3 spans 16 residues, from the cysteine through the phenylalanine. The sequence is cut down to CDR3 DNA, 48 bases in frame from base 1. The germline V gene provides CDR1 SGHRS and CDR2 YFSETQ. The sample's time point label, decoded: baseline before first vaccination. The vaccinee samples were drawn from two UK trials, COV001 and COV002, one of which was a single-blind randomized controlled phase 2/3 trial testing AZD1222 (ChAdOx1 nCoV-19) in healthy adults. Trial participant PBMC samples were collected at day 0 and day 28 after the second dose for TCRbeta chain sequencing.

Here the chain combines TRBV5-1 and TRBJ2-7; the D call is possibly TRBD1 or TRBD2, each sharing 5 bases. The source is an adult in good health. This material consisted of peripheral blood, taken on day 0 of AZD1222 vaccination. CDR3 sequence: CASSLAGRLAGHEQYF. The nucleotide sequence is given as TGCGCCAGCAGCTTGGCAGGGCGGCTAGCCGGCCACGAGCAGTACTTC.